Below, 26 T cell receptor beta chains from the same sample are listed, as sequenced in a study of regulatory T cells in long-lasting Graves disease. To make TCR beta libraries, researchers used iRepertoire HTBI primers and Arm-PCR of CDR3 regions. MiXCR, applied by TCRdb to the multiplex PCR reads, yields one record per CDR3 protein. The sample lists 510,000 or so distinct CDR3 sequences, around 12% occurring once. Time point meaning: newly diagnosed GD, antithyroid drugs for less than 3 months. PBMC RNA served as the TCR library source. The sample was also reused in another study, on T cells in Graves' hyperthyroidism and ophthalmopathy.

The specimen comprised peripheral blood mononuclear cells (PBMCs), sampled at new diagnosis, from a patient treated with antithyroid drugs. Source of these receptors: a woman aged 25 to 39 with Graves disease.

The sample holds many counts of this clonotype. The CDR3 DNA is TGTGCCAGCAGTATGGGACAGAACTACGAGCAGTACTTC. This sequence encodes CASSMGQNYEQYF. The chain links TRBV27 to TRBJ2-7; 7 bases agree with TRBD1. Germline V lookup: CDR1 MNHEY, CDR2 SMNVEV (reference sequence). The CDR3 spans 13 residues. The J segment lost 3 bases and the V segment lost 5 bases, leaving 4 bases of the junction unmatched.

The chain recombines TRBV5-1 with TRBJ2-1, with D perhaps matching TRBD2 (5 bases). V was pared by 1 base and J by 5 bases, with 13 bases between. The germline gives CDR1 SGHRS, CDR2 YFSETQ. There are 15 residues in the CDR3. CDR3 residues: CASSLFLAGDNEQFF. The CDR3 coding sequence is TGCGCCAGCAGCTTGTTCCTAGCAGGTGACAATGAGCAGTTCTTC.

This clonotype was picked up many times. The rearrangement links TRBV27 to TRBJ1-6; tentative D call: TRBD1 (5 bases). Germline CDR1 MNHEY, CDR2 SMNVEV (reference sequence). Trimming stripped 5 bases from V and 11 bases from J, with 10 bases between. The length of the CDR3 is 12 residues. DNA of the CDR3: TGTGCCAGCAGTCGGAGGGGAACACCCCTCCACTTT. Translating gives CASSRRGTPLHF.

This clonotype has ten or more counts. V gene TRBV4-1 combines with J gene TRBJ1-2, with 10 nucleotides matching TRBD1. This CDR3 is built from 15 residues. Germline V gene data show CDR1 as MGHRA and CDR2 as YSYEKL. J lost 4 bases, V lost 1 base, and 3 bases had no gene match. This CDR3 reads CASSQGTGGFYGYTF. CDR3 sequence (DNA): TGCGCCAGCAGCCAAGGGACAGGGGGTTTCTATGGCTACACCTTC.

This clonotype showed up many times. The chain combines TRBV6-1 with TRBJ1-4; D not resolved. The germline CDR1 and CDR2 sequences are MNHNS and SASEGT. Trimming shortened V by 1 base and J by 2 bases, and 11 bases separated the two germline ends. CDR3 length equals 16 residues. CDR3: CASSEGRVRTNEKLFF. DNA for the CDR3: TGTGCCAGCAGTGAAGGTCGCGTACGGACTAATGAAAAACTGTTTTTT.

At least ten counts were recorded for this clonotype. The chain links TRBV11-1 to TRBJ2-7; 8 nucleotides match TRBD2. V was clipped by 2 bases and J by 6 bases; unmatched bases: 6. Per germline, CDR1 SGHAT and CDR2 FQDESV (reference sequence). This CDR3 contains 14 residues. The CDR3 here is CASSLPGGLSEQYF. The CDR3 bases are TGTGCCAGCAGCTTACCGGGAGGGTTGAGCGAGCAGTACTTC.

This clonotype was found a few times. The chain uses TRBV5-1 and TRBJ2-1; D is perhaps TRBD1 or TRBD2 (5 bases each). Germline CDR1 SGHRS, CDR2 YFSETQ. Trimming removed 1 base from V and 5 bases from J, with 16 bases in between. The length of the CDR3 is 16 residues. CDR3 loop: CASSLRGTTGHNEQFF. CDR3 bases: TGCGCCAGCAGCTTGAGGGGTACCACGGGGCACAATGAGCAGTTCTTC.

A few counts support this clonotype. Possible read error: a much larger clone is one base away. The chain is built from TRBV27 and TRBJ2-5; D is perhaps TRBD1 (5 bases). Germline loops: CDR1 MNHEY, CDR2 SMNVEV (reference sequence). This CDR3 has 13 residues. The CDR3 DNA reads TGTGCCGGCAGTTTATACAGGATGGAGACCCAGTACTTC. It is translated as CAGSLYRMETQYF.

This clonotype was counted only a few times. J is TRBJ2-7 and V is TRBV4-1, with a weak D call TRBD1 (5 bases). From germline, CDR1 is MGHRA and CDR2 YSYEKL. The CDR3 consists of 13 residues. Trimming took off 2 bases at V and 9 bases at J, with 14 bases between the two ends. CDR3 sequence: CASSQKWGLGQYF. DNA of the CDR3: TGCGCCAGCAGCCAAAAGTGGGGCTTGGGGCAGTACTTC.

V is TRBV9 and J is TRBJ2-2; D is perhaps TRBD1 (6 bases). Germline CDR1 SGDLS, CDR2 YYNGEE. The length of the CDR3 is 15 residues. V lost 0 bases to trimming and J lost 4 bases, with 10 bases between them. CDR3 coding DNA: TGTGCCAGCAGCGTAGCGGCAGGGGTCACCGGGGAGCTGTTTTTT. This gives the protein CASSVAAGVTGELFF.

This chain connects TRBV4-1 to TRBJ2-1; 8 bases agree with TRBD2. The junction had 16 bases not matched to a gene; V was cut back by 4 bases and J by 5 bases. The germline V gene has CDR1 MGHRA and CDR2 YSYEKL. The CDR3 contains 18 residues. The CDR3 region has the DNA TGCGCCAGCAGCCCGAGACCCACTAGCGGAATTCAAAACAATGAGCAGTTCTTC. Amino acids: CASSPRPTSGIQNNEQFF.

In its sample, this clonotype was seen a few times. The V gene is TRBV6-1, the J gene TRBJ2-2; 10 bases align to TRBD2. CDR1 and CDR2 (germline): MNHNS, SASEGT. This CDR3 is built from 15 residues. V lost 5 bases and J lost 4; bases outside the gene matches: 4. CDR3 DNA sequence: TGTGCCAGCAGTCGACTAGCGGGTGTCACCGGGGAGCTGTTTTTT. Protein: CASSRLAGVTGELFF.

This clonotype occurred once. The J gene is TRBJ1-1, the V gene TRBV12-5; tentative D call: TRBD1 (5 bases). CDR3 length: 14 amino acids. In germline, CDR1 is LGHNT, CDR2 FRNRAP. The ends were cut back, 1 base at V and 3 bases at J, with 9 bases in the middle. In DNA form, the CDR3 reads TGTGCTAGTGGTTTGGGACAGATACACACTGAAGCTTTCTTT. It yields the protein CASGLGQIHTEAFF.

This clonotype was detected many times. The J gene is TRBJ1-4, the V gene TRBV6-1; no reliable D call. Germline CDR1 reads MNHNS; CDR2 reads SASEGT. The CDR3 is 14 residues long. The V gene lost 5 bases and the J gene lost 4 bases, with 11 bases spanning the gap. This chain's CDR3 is CASSPKRDNEKLFF. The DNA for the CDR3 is TGTGCCAGCAGTCCCAAACGGGATAATGAAAAACTGTTTTTT.

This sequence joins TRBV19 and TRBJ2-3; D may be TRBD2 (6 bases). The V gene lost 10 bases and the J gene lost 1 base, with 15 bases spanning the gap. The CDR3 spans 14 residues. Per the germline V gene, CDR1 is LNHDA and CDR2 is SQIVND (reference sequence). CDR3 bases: TGTGCCACAGGATTCGGGGGACGCACAGATACGCAGTATTTT. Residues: CATGFGGRTDTQYF.

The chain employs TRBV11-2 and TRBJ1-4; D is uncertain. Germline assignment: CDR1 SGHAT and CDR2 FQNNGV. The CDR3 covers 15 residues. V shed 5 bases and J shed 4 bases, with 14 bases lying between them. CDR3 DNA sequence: TGTGCCAGCAGCCCCAATCGGGCAGTTAATGAAAAACTGTTTTTT. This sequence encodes CASSPNRAVNEKLFF.

The CDR3 bases are TGTGCCAGCAGTGCGAGACTAGCGGGGACCCAAGAGACCCAGTACTTC. Protein: CASSARLAGTQETQYF. The J gene is TRBJ2-5, the V gene TRBV2; 11 bases map to TRBD2. The CDR3 is 16 amino acids. Losses at the gene ends were 4 bases for V and 1 base for J; bases not matched to a gene: 5. From germline, CDR1 is SNHLY and CDR2 FYNNEI.

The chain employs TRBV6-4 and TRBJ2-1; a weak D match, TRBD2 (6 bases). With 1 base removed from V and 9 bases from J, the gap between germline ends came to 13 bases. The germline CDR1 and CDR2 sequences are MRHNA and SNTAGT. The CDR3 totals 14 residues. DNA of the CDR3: TGTGCCAGCAGTGACTGGGCGGGATCGGGTGAGCAGTTCTTC. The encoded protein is CASSDWAGSGEQFF.

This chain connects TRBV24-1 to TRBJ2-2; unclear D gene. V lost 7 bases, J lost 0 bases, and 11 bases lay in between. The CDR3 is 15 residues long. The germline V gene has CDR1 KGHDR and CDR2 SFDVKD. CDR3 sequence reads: CATSPHGPNTGELFF. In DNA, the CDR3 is TGTGCCACCAGCCCGCATGGGCCGAACACCGGGGAGCTGTTTTTT.

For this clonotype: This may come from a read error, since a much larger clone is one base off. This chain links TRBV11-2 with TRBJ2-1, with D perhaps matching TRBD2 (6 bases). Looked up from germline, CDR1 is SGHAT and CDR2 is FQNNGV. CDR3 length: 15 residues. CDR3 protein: CAISLEAGDYNEQFF. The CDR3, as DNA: TGTGCCATCAGCTTAGAAGCGGGTGATTACAATGAGCAGTTCTTC.

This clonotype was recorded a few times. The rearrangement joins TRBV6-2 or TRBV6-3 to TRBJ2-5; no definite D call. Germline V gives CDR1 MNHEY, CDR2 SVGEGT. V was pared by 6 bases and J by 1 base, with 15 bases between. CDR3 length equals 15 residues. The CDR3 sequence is CASRPDQQAQETQYF. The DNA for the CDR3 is TGTGCCAGCAGGCCCGACCAGCAAGCCCAAGAGACCCAGTACTTC.

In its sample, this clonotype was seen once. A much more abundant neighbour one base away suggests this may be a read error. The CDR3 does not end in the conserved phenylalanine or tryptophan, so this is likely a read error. This CDR3 reads CATRSPTGGGYTY. CDR3 DNA sequence: TGTGCCACCAGATCCCCGACAGGTGGTGGCTACACCTAC. This chain connects TRBV6-1 to TRBJ1-2; weak D call: TRBD1 (6 bases). The V gene lost 10 bases and the J gene lost 7 bases, with 19 bases spanning the gap. CDR1 is MNHNS, CDR2 SASEGT, per germline. This CDR3 contains 13 residues.

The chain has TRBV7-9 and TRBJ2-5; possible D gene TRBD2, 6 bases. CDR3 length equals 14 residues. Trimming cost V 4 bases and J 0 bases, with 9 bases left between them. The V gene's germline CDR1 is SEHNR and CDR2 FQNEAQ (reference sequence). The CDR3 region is CASSSLAYQETQYF. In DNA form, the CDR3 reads TGTGCCAGCAGCTCCCTAGCGTACCAAGAGACCCAGTACTTC. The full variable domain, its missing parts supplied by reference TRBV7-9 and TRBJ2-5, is DTGVSQNPRHKITKRGQNVTFRCDPISEHNRLYWYRQTLGQGPEFLTYFQNEAQLEKSRLLSDRFSAERPKGSFSTLEIQRTEQGDSAMYLCASSSLAYQETQYFGPGTRLLVL.

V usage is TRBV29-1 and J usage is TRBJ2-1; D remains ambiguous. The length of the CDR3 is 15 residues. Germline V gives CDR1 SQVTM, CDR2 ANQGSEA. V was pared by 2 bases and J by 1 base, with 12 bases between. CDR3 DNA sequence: TGCAGCGTTGAAATGTTAATCCAATCCTACAATGAGCAGTTCTTC. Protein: CSVEMLIQSYNEQFF.

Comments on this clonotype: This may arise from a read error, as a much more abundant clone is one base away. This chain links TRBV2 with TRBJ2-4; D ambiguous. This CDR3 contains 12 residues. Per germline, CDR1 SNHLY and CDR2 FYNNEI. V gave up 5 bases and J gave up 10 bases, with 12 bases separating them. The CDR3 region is CASSLSPRIQYF. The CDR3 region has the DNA TGTGCCAGCAGTTTGTCCCCCCGGATTCAGTACTTC.

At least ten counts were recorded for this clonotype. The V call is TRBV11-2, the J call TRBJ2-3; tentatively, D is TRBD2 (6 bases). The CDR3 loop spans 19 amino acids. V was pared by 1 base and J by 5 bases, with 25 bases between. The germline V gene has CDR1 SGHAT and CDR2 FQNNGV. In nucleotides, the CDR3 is TGTGCCAGCAGCTTAGGGACCTGGGGGGAAGTAGTCAAGAAAGATACGCAGTATTTT. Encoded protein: CASSLGTWGEVVKKDTQYF.